Described below is a single TCR beta chain sequence and its context. This table comes from immunoSEQ multiplex PCR, and its TCRdb copy is limited to in-frame clones, with some not included. This table holds 100,000 to 150,000 clones, about 89% found once. These data come from a study of T cell responses to AZD1222 COVID-19 vaccine. V lost 4 bases and J 0 bases, leaving 11 bases between the germline ends. This CDR3 has 15 amino acids. The germline CDR1 and CDR2 sequences are LGHDT and YNNKEL (reference sequence). This material consisted of peripheral blood, taken 28 days after the second AZD1222 dose. The TCR comes from an adult who received the AZD1222 COVID-19 vaccine. The rearrangement uses TRBV3-1 (or the pseudogene TRBV3-2) and TRBJ2-3; tentatively, D is TRBD1 or TRBD2 (5 bases each). The CDR3 is CASSRRGESTDTQYF. The CDR3 DNA is TGTGCCAGCAGCCGCCGGGGCGAGAGCACAGATACGCAGTATTTT.